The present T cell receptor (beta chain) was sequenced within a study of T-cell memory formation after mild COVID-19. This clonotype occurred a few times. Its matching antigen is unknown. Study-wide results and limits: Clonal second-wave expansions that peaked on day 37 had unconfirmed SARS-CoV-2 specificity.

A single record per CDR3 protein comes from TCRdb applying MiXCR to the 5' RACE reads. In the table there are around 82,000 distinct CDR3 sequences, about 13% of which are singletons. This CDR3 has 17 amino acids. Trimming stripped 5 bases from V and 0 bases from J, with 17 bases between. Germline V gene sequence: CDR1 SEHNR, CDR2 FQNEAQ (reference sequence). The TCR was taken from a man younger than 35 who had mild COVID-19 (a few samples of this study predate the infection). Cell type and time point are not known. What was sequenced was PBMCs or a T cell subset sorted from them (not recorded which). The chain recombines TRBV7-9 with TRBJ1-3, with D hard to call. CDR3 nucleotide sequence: TGTGCCAGCAGCCAACTCGGACGGACTATCTCTGGAAACACCATATATTTT. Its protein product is CASSQLGRTISGNTIYF.